This TCR beta chain was captured by sequencing in a study of blood T cell repertoires in COVID-19. Turning to the study itself: Both acute and convalescent COVID-19 samples were obtained from the United States, Italy and Spain.

Study processing details: How many nucleated cells were present was estimated from reference gene primer amplification. Measured with immunoSEQ multiplex PCR; TCRdb has only the in-frame clones, and not every one. That table supplies the V and J calls and clone size; D and trimming were determined from the DNA. The sample holds about 100,000 clones, about 90% seen once. CDR3 length equals 15 residues. V lost 1 base and J lost 5, with 11 bases in between. The germline V gene encodes CDR1 SEHNR and CDR2 FQNEAQ (reference sequence). J is TRBJ2-2 and V is TRBV7-9, with D perhaps matching TRBD1 (6 bases). Sequencing was done on a sample of peripheral blood. This receptor was obtained from a human donor in a cohort sampled during active COVID-19. CDR3 in DNA: TGTGCCAGCAGCTTAGAGGGGACAAGGACCGGGGAGCTGTTTTTT. It codes for CASSLEGTRTGELFF.